This T cell receptor beta chain was observed in a study of blood T cell repertoires in COVID-19. Study as a whole: From the United States, Italy and Spain came samples of acute and convalescent COVID-19.

This clone occurred once. Seattle cases were enrolled at active infection and followed longitudinally. Source study methods: Amplification of reference gene primers was used by the study to estimate nucleated cell counts. Here immunoSEQ multiplex PCR was the method, and the copy in TCRdb shows in-frame clones only, minus some. V and J calls and clone size are given by that table; D and trimming were obtained from the DNA. This sample carries 60,000 to 80,000 clones, 80% to 90% of them seen once, and the ten largest clones take more than 15%. Germline trimming cut 2 bases from V and 5 bases from J; bases unmatched to any gene: 11. Germline V CDR1 and CDR2: MGHRA, YSYEKL. The CDR3 is 16 residues long.

The rearrangement uses TRBV4-1 and TRBJ2-7; 8 bases are a match to TRBD2. The TCR comes from a woman in her fifties or sixties with COVID-19, enrolled during active disease. The sample taken for sequencing was peripheral blood. This CDR3 reads CASSQPPGLGLHEQYF. For the CDR3, the DNA is TGCGCCAGCAGCCAACCGCCGGGACTAGGTCTCCACGAGCAGTACTTC.